The 15 T cell receptor beta chains given below trace back to one sample, sequenced in a study of T cells in Graves' hyperthyroidism and ophthalmopathy. TCR beta CDR3 region amplification was performed from RNA transcripts. The TCR CDR3 was amplified in a first-round RT-PCR using the HTBI primer set. Each CDR3 protein gets one entry after TCRdb re-called the multiplex PCR reads with MiXCR. The table records a few hundred thousand distinct CDR3 sequences, roughly 20% of them present only once. Input material: blood. Source of these receptors: a woman aged 50 to 65 with Graves' hyperthyroidism.

The chain combines TRBV5-1 with TRBJ2-2, with D hard to call. V lost 0 bases and J 6 bases, leaving 9 bases between the germline ends. Germline V gives CDR1 SGHRS, CDR2 YFSETQ. CDR3 length: 14 residues. For the CDR3, the DNA is TGCGCCAGCAGCTTGGAGGGTGTGGCCGGGGAGCTGTTTTTT. Its translation is CASSLEGVAGELFF.

This clonotype was found a few times. This rearrangement joins TRBV6-1 to TRBJ1-5; possibly TRBD1 for D (5 bases). Germline lookup yields CDR1 MNHNS and CDR2 SASEGT. This CDR3 is built from 16 residues. The V end lost 5 bases, the J end lost 0 bases, and 14 bases lay between the germline ends. CDR3 sequence reads: CASSKGSGASNQPQHF. The CDR3 region has the DNA TGTGCCAGCAGTAAAGGGTCCGGGGCTAGCAATCAGCCCCAGCATTTT.

This clonotype was detected many times. This chain connects TRBV7-8 to TRBJ1-5; D gene unclear. Trimming stripped 5 bases from V and 0 bases from J, with 5 bases between. The CDR3 length is 13 residues. Germline V gene data show CDR1 as SGHVS and CDR2 as FQNEAQ. The chain's CDR3 is CASSVDSNQPQHF. DNA of the CDR3: TGTGCCAGCAGCGTTGATAGCAATCAGCCCCAGCATTTT. Full variable domain (missing parts from reference TRBV7-8 and TRBJ1-5): GAGVSQSPRYKVAKRGQDVALRCDPISGHVSLFWYQQALGQGPEFLTYFQNEAQLDKSGLPSDRFFAERPEGSVSTLKIQRTQQEDSAVYLCASSVDSNQPQHFGDGTRLSIL.

The chain couples TRBV30 to TRBJ2-2, with D possibly matching TRBD1 (6 bases). Per germline, CDR1 GTSNPN and CDR2 SVGIG (reference sequence). CDR3 length equals 14 residues. Trimming cost V 2 bases and J 4 bases, with 11 bases left between them. The CDR3 DNA reads as TGTGCCTGGAGTACCCAGACAGGCACCGGGGAGCTGTTTTTT. It specifies CAWSTQTGTGELFF.

This clonotype was counted once. This may arise from a read error, as a much more abundant clone is one base away. The gene calls are TRBV7-3 and TRBJ2-3, with 16 bases that match TRBD2. After removal of 5 bases from V and 14 bases from J, the junction contained 10 bases not matched to a gene. This CDR3 has 15 amino acids. CDR1 and CDR2 (germline): SGHTA, FQGTGA. The CDR3 nucleotides read TGTGCCAGCAGCCCCCAGGGGACTAGCGGGGGGGGTGTGTATTTT. This codes for CASSPQGTSGGGVYF.

The J gene is TRBJ2-5, the V gene TRBV29-1; TRBD2 aligns across 11 bases. Germline trimming cut 7 bases from V and 5 bases from J; bases unmatched to any gene: 12. Germline CDR1 reads SQVTM; CDR2 reads ANQGSEA. The CDR3 extends over 15 amino acids. The CDR3 loop reads CSADLLAGGMETQYF. As DNA, the CDR3 is TGCAGCGCTGACCTTCTAGCGGGAGGCATGGAGACCCAGTACTTC.

This clonotype occurred a few times. This chain joins TRBV6-2 or TRBV6-3 and TRBJ1-5, with D uncertain. The CDR3 is 11 residues long. V lost 5 bases to trimming and J lost 3 bases, with 2 bases between them. Per germline, CDR1 MNHEY and CDR2 SVGEGT. The CDR3, as DNA: TGTGCCAGCAGTGACAATCAGCCCCAGCATTTT. Translation gives CASSDNQPQHF.

This clonotype was counted many times. The chain joins TRBV11-2 to TRBJ2-5, with D possibly TRBD2 on 7 matching bases. V lost 5 bases, J lost 5 bases, and 18 bases lay in between. The germline gives CDR1 SGHAT, CDR2 FQNNGV. This CDR3 contains 15 residues. The CDR3 loop is CASSAGVGGRETQYF. As DNA, the CDR3 is TGTGCCAGCAGCGCGGGTGTCGGGGGGCGGGAGACCCAGTACTTC.

This clonotype has a count of ten or more. The V and J genes are TRBV27 and TRBJ2-1; 9 nucleotides agree with TRBD1. Losses at the gene ends were 6 bases for V and 6 bases for J; bases not matched to a gene: 6. Germline V gene sequence: CDR1 MNHEY, CDR2 SMNVEV (reference sequence). This CDR3 region has 14 residues. In DNA, the CDR3 is TGTGCCAGCAGGCTGACAGGGGGGATCAATGAGCAGTTCTTC. This codes for CASRLTGGINEQFF.

The chain combines TRBV10-2 with TRBJ1-1; weak D call: TRBD1 (5 bases). CDR3 length: 13 amino acids. Germline-derived CDR1 and CDR2 are WSHSY and SAAADI. Trimming cost V 2 bases and J 5 bases, with 9 bases left between them. As DNA, the CDR3 is TGCGCCAGCAGTGAGAACACAGGAACTGAAGCTTTCTTT. Translated, it gives CASSENTGTEAFF.

This chain links TRBV30 with TRBJ2-3; weak D call: TRBD2 (5 bases). The germline V gene has CDR1 GTSNPN and CDR2 SVGIG (reference sequence). V gave up 4 bases and J gave up 0 bases, with 20 bases separating them. The CDR3 is 17 amino acids. The CDR3 sequence is CAWNQRTGPLSTDTQYF. The CDR3 region has the DNA TGTGCCTGGAATCAGCGGACGGGTCCACTTAGCACAGATACGCAGTATTTT.

This rearrangement joins TRBV6-1 to TRBJ1-1; 9 positions match TRBD1. This CDR3 comprises 14 residues. Germline CDR1 and CDR2: MNHNS and SASEGT. V lost 8 bases, J lost 5 bases, and 9 bases stayed unmatched. CDR3 residues: CASAGQGLGTEAFF. CDR3 nucleotide sequence: TGTGCCAGCGCGGGACAGGGATTGGGTACTGAAGCTTTCTTT.

J is TRBJ2-7 and V is TRBV19; 9 bases fit TRBD1. The V gene end was trimmed by 7 bases and the J gene end by 6 bases; junction bases not matched to a gene: 16. The length of the CDR3 is 16 residues. In germline, CDR1 is LNHDA, CDR2 SQIVND (reference sequence). This chain's CDR3 is CASTFPAGQGIVEQYF. CDR3 bases: TGTGCCAGTACATTCCCGGCCGGACAGGGGATAGTCGAGCAGTACTTC.

The chain carries TRBV12-5 and TRBJ1-2, with D possibly being TRBD1 (6 bases). Trimming shortened V by 4 bases and J by 11 bases, and 20 bases separated the two germline ends. The CDR3 covers 14 residues. From germline, CDR1 is LGHNT and CDR2 FRNRAP. CDR3 nucleotide sequence: TGTGCTAGTGGTTCCCCGGGGGGGGCCCGACCGTACACCTTC. Its translation: CASGSPGGARPYTF.

This clonotype was found many times. The chain has TRBV11-2 and TRBJ2-5; the match to TRBD2 covers 13 bases. The CDR3 length is 16 residues. The germline gives CDR1 SGHAT, CDR2 FQNNGV. Losses at the gene ends were 5 bases for V and 0 bases for J; bases not matched to a gene: 3. The CDR3, as DNA: TGTGCCAGCAGCCTGGGGACTAGCGGGGACCAAGAGACCCAGTACTTC. Its translation: CASSLGTSGDQETQYF.